The 7 T cell receptor beta chains reported below all come from one sample, sequenced in a study of radiotherapy plus CTLA-4 blockade in lung cancer. Some clones are missing from TCRdb's copy, which holds only in-frame ones; the method was immunoSEQ multiplex PCR. The table shows some 110,000 clones, with around 84% occurring only once. The sample in question was peripheral blood, obtained from a patient treated with radiotherapy plus ipilimumab. The source is a human donor with non-small cell lung cancer that progressed on radiotherapy plus ipilimumab. Some clones in this sample may be carry-over from other donors' samples.

This clone was observed a handful of times. The chain recombines TRBV10-3 with TRBJ1-2; 8 nucleotides align to TRBD1. Germline CDR1 reads ENHRY; CDR2 reads SYGVKD. The length of the CDR3 is 14 residues. Trimming cost V 4 bases and J 4 bases; bases outside gene matches: 5. CDR3 sequence: CAISGTGHPYGYTF. CDR3 nucleotide sequence: TGTGCCATCAGTGGGACAGGGCACCCCTATGGCTACACCTTC.

The chain combines TRBV4-2 with TRBJ2-7, with TRBD2 matching 7 bases. With V trimmed by 1 base and J by 1 base, 1 base remained unmatched. The length of the CDR3 is 14 residues. Germline V CDR1 and CDR2: LGHNA, YNFKEQ. The CDR3 DNA is TGTGCCAGCAGCCAAGGACTAGCTTCCTACGAGCAGTACTTC. Amino acids: CASSQGLASYEQYF.

The chain has TRBV5-1 and TRBJ1-1, with TRBD1 identical over 10 bases. Trimming took 4 bases from V and 4 from J; bases not matched to a gene: 4. The germline V gene has CDR1 SGHRS and CDR2 YFSETQ. The CDR3 has 14 residues. CDR3: CASSVDRGSTEAFF. The CDR3 DNA follows: TGCGCCAGCAGCGTGGACAGGGGGAGCACTGAAGCTTTCTTT. Drawing the rest from reference TRBV5-1 and TRBJ1-1, the complete variable domain is KAGVTQTPRYLIKTRGQQVTLSCSPISGHRSVSWYQQTPGQGLQFLFEYFSETQRNKGNFPGRFSGRQFSNSRSEMNVSTLELGDSALYLCASSVDRGSTEAFFGQGTRLTVV.

This clone was seen a single time. CDR3 residues: CASSSGTGVWGYTF. CDR3 sequence (DNA): TGTGCCAGCAGCTCCGGGACAGGGGTTTGGGGCTACACCTTC. This chain uses TRBV7-9 with TRBJ1-2; 10 bases match TRBD1. This CDR3 spans 14 amino acids. With V trimmed by 4 bases and J by 8 bases, 7 bases remained unmatched. Germline V lookup: CDR1 SEHNR, CDR2 FQNEAQ (reference sequence).

The CDR3: CASEGQGAVGELFF. CDR3 bases: TGTGCCAGCGAAGGACAGGGGGCCGTCGGGGAGCTGTTTTTT. The chain recombines TRBV2 with TRBJ2-2; TRBD1 agrees at 11 bases. The V gene's germline CDR1 is SNHLY and CDR2 FYNNEI. The junction had 6 bases not matched to a gene; V was cut back by 8 bases and J by 7 bases. The CDR3 is 14 amino acids.

The rearrangement uses TRBV27 and TRBJ2-5; either TRBD1 or TRBD2 may fit D (5 bases each). With 4 bases removed from V and 9 bases from J, the gap between germline ends came to 21 bases. CDR3 length: 15 amino acids. CDR1 is MNHEY, CDR2 SMNVEV, per germline (reference sequence). CDR3 sequence (DNA): TGTGCCAGCAGTTCCTCGGTCCTTCGAGAGGGACCCCAGTACTTC. This encodes CASSSSVLREGPQYF.

This clone was seen once. The gene calls are TRBV7-2 and TRBJ2-1, with 11 nucleotides matching TRBD2. This CDR3 region has 17 residues. From germline, CDR1 is SGHTA and CDR2 FQGNSA. J was trimmed by 3 bases and V by 2 bases; bases with no gene match: 6. This chain's CDR3 is CASSLWASGGFYNEQFF. The CDR3 nucleotides read TGTGCCAGCAGCTTATGGGCTAGCGGGGGGTTCTACAATGAGCAGTTCTTC.